The T cell receptor beta chain described here comes from a study of T cell responses to AZD1222 COVID-19 vaccine (TCRdb year 2021). Study-wide context: AZD1222 recipients with second doses at about 4 weeks or about 12 weeks were pooled, because spike-specific TCR depth and breadth did not differ between schedules. Trial participants were enrolled by age into 18-55, 56-69 and 70-plus year subgroups, with roughly 150, 30 and 60 TCR-sequenced participants respectively. TCR sequencing was performed for over 230 trial participants, of whom roughly 200 were given two doses of AZD1222 and some 26 were given two doses of MenACWY control vaccine. Broader findings and caveats from the paper: Because no samples from the day 14 peak response were available, repertoires could be characterized only after the peak T cell response. Spike-specific TCR breadth and depth rose significantly after two AZD1222 doses compared with day 0 and with MenACWY recipients. The whole spike protein was spanned by vaccine-associated CD4 TCRs, and dominant responses were seen in regions 160-218 and 743-854. Only five to seven AZD1222 recipients were SARS-CoV-2 seropositive at baseline, limiting conclusions about previously exposed vaccinees. Participants were mostly white British, with more females than males. The authors suggested clonal diversity may have been underestimated. In the small 56-69-year group, the increase in depth fell short of significance, most likely because of low power. Reportedly, almost half of the unique spike-specific TCRs recognized epitopes lying outside the regions that are mutated in the B.1.351 and B.1.1.7 variants.

From its cysteine to its phenylalanine, the CDR3 spans 18 amino acids. Just the 54-base CDR3 DNA is kept, in frame starting at base 1. CDR1 and CDR2 (MNHEY, SVGEGT) derive from the germline V gene. Unmatched junction bases come to 14, with V trimmed by 5 bases and J by 1 base. What the time point label conveys for this sample: baseline before first vaccination. The vaccinee samples were drawn from two UK trials, COV001 and COV002, one of which was a single-blind randomized controlled phase 2/3 trial testing AZD1222 (ChAdOx1 nCoV-19) in healthy adults. For TCRbeta chain sequencing, PBMC samples from trial participants were taken at day 0 and at day 28 after the second dose. The CDR3 regions of human TCRbeta chains were subjected to immunosequencing. In the authors' own workflow: Repertoire TCRs were matched against a reference library of SARS-CoV-2-specific TCRs generated with the MIRA antigen-specificity platform. Breadth was defined as the fraction of unique TCRs that were SARS-CoV-2-associated. Depth was defined as the fraction of total T cells that were SARS-CoV-2-associated. Using the MIRA data, each spike-specific TCR was mapped to the spike region that the TCR reacts to and placed in a CD4 or CD8 class. Log10-transformed breadth and depth values were compared by one-way ANOVA with Sidak's multiple comparisons tests. Here the immuneACCESS table is served through TCRdb, limited to in-frame sequences with V and J called. Missing clones are a known gap in these copies; in checked studies unresolved V genes cover under half, and the rest lacks a known reason. The V and J calls and the clone size are those of that table, but D and trimming were determined from the DNA. This sample gives 95,000 to 150,000 clones in total; 85% to 90% of them show up just once. 8.4% of the sample rests with the top ten.

To note about this clone: Its antigen remains undetermined. No quality values exist for individual bases; no much larger clone is one base distant.

The TCR sequence derives from an adult in good health. This specimen was peripheral blood, taken on day 0 of AZD1222 vaccination. The sequence links TRBV6-2 or TRBV6-3 to TRBJ1-5; TRBD1 lines up with 7 middle nucleotides. The DNA sequence is as follows: TGTGCCAGCAGTCCGACAGGGTCTAGGGTGCAGAGCAATCAGCCCCAGCATTTT. This is translated as CASSPTGSRVQSNQPQHF.